This section outlines one TCR beta chain sequence together with its context. There are many counts of this clonotype. Its antigen remains undetermined. Per-base qualities were not stored, and no clone one base away is much larger. Here V drops 0 bases and J drops 5 bases, and the junction holds 10 bases not matched to any gene. Spanning cysteine to phenylalanine, the CDR3 consists of 17 amino acids. CDR3 DNA only is kept here, 51 bases in frame from base 1. From the germline V gene (reference sequence), CDR1 is LNHNV and CDR2 is YYDKDF. The entry originates in a study of regulatory T cells in long-lasting Graves disease (dated by TCRdb to the early 2020s). General notes on the study: Patients with newly diagnosed Graves' disease had been on antithyroid drugs for under 3 months. Patients with persistent Graves' disease were compared with patients with newly diagnosed Graves' disease using TCR sequencing and RNA sequencing of peripheral blood. The study took place in China and was registered as a clinical trial. A total of approximately 35 samples were covered by TCR sequencing, comprising about 13 persistent and 20 or so newly diagnosed Graves' disease patients.

Study-wide conclusions, independent of this receptor: The authors acknowledged the small sample size as a limitation that may reduce accuracy. More public clonotypes were shared among persistent patients (fewer than 3,000) than among newly diagnosed patients (966). Peripheral blood alone was examined, since thyroid tissue, which constituted the primary lesion, could not be accessed. TRBV28, TRBJ1-2 and TRBJ2-5 were preferentially used in persistent disease, while TRBV20-1 and TRBJ2-1 were favored in newly diagnosed disease. Compared with newly diagnosed patients, patients with persistent Graves' disease had lower TCR Shannon entropy and fewer highly expanded clones, which suggests clonal expansion. Sequencing and analysis were restricted to the TCR beta chain.

The sample's time point, from its label and the paper: newly diagnosed GD, antithyroid drugs for less than 3 months. For both TCR sequencing and RNA sequencing, RNA was extracted from PBMCs in TRIzol. The diagnosis of Graves' disease followed American Thyroid Association guidelines. The patients came from an endocrinology department in Xi'an, China. Each patient gave approximately 10 milliliters of peripheral blood, collected in an EDTA anticoagulant tube. Ficoll Paque Plus density gradient separation was used to isolate PBMCs, and no further T cell sorting was performed. An Agilent 2100 Bioanalyzer and agarose gel were used to check RNA quality, while a NanoDrop 2000 measured RNA concentration. To prepare the library, multiplex PCR was applied. The instrument was an Illumina HiSeq 4000. CDR3 regions were amplified by Arm-PCR with iRepertoire HTBI primers to construct TCR beta libraries. PCR products were gel purified before sequencing. The paper's data handling went like this. A total of fewer than 65 TRBV and approximately 15 TRBJ segments were identified across samples and were used for gene usage analysis of CDR3 amino acid clonotypes. COPE and FqMerger were used to merge filtered high-quality paired reads into contigs. Contigs were aligned with BLAST to IMGT TRBV, TRBD and TRBJ reference genes, and CDR3 was defined per IMGT. Any clonotype with a frequency above 0.1% was counted as a highly expanded clone. Shannon entropy served as the measure of repertoire diversity, while the Gini coefficient captured V-J evenness. Clonotypes shared by more than one individual were considered public. Using fastp at Q25 and MiXCR, TCRdb reprocessed the public reads and kept productive beta chains. Identical CDR3 protein sequences are pooled into one entry, listed with their most common genes and DNA. In this record, the V and J calls reflect TCRdb's handling and not the investigators' own analysis. The sample table contains 600,000 to 650,000 distinct CDR3 sequences; only one count was recorded for approximately 15% of them. Around 19% of the sample is taken by the ten largest.

The same sample was also studied in work on T cells in Graves' hyperthyroidism and ophthalmopathy. Drawing on the second study: A patient counted as having stable Graves' hyperthyroidism if no progression to ophthalmopathy occurred over 18 months of follow-up. Hyperthyroidism patients were aged 18 to 65 years and newly diagnosed, with disease duration of less than 2 months. Patients with uncontrolled infections, other autoimmune diseases, pregnancy or lactation were excluded. Diagnoses were based on clinical symptoms, serum thyroxine and TRAb, thyroid ultrasound and orbital computed tomography. The TCR CDR3 was subjected to a first round of RT-PCR using the HTBI primer set and the Qiagen OneStep RT-PCR kit. Most expanded thyroid clonotypes (frequency above 0.001) were also detected in blood, suggesting blood repertoires may reflect thyroid immune responses. Ophthalmopathy was separated from stable hyperthyroidism by a 13 V-J signature model, with around 90% sensitivity and about 81% specificity obtained in cross-validation and 80%/75% obtained in testing. In validation, the model predicted progression to ophthalmopathy a median of roughly six months before onset, with 70% to 71% sensitivity and more than 72% specificity. TCR V-J signatures able to tell the groups apart were searched for in a discovery cohort of 90 to 100 patients, of whom over 40 had Graves' ophthalmopathy and around 57 had stable Graves' hyperthyroidism. Prospective prediction of ophthalmopathy was tested in an independent validation cohort of 18 to 20 hyperthyroidism patients and some 17 patients who later progressed to ophthalmopathy. For training and testing, the approximately 97 patients in the discovery cohort were randomly divided in a 7:3 ratio. In addition, the study compared T-cell repertoires in thyroid tissue and in blood from 6 or 7 Graves' hyperthyroidism patients. After sampling, hyperthyroidism patients received methimazole starting at 30 mg daily, and ophthalmopathy patients received high-dose intravenous methylprednisolone. Libraries were constructed in a second round of multiplex PCR, after which size selection and purification were carried out. Libraries were sequenced paired-end with 100 bp reads on an Illumina HiSeq2000. SOAPnuke was used to process the raw data, with reads discarded if the reads contained adapters or uncalled bases, had a mean Phred below 15, or lacked an exact constant-primer or identifier match. COPE v1.2.5 was used to merge high-quality paired reads, and clonotypes were defined as unique nucleotide sequences. Clonotypes were aligned to IMGT TRBV, TRBD and TRBJ reference segments using MiTCR v1.1. The analysis was restricted to V-J combinations with a frequency above 0.0001, which together covered 99% to 99.2% of the repertoires. A TCS score was defined as the ratio between F50 (clonal expansion) and ExV (chaos), using BLOSUM62-based TCRdist between CDR3 peptides within each V-J. Welch's t-statistics and random forest reduced 514 V-J features to around 14, which were used in a naive Bayes classifier (R e1071). No statistical method was used to fix the sample size in advance, and group allocation was not hidden from the investigators. TCR Vbeta CDR3 sequencing of some 140 peripheral blood samples (about 45 ophthalmopathy, approximately 80 hyperthyroidism and some 17 progressor patients) is reported in the paper.

The source material was peripheral blood mononuclear cells (PBMCs), sampled at new diagnosis, from a patient treated with antithyroid drugs. The V and J genes are TRBV15 and TRBJ1-2; 9 bases in the middle match TRBD1. The origin of this receptor is a woman younger than 45 with Graves disease. Donor details come from another sample of the same person, matched by shared clones. The sequence in DNA is TGTGCCACCAGCAGAGATCTCGCGGGACAGGGTGTATATGGCTACACCTTC. Its coded protein is CATSRDLAGQGVYGYTF.